This T cell receptor beta chain stems from a study of PD-1 blockade in classical Hodgkin lymphoma. Regarding the study as a whole: Sources of repertoire differences remain undefined, possibly disease activity or prior therapy. By cycle point C4D1, TCR diversity had risen significantly in CD4+ cells (but not CD8+ cells).

TCRdb's copy holds only in-frame clones and misses some; the assay was immunoSEQ multiplex PCR. The data show roughly 13,000 clones, roughly 80% seen once. Of note for this clone: The target antigen is unknown.

The CDR3 is made up of 14 amino acids. Deletions cut 5 bases from V and 6 bases from J, with 13 bases between. Germline loops: CDR1 SGHDN, CDR2 FVKESK. After autologous stem cell transplantation all patients relapsed, and prior brentuximab vedotin exposure differed between cohorts. The origin of this receptor is a human donor with classical Hodgkin lymphoma. This material consisted of peripheral blood mononuclear cells (PBMCs), taken before the second cycle of nivolumab. This chain connects TRBV14 to TRBJ2-2; D is unclear. The CDR3 DNA reads as TGTGCCAGCAGCGTATATTGGGTTCCCGGGGAGCTGTTTTTT. Its protein product is CASSVYWVPGELFF.